Below are 13 T cell receptor beta chains sequenced from a single sample in a study of vaccination and CD4 T cells after COVID-19. Their specific antigens are unknown. Sequenced with the Oncomine TCR Beta short-read assay was DNA taken from cultured CD4+ T cells. TCRdb recomputed calls from the PCR reads with MiXCR, one row per CDR3 protein. The sample lists 6,500 to 8,500 distinct CDR3 sequences, 30% to 40% occurring once. Indicated treatment: roughly ten-day PBMC culture with coronavirus spike peptide pools or control peptides (ViraFEST assay). Those CD4+ T cells from the unexposed donor predate the COVID-19 pandemic (2011-2018). The sequenced sample was CD4+ T cells from blood, cultured in vitro. These TCRs come from a human donor in good health.

This chain links TRBV9 with TRBJ1-6; D gene uncertain. Germline V gene sequence: CDR1 SGDLS, CDR2 YYNGEE. The CDR3 totals 15 residues. The V and J ends lost 0 bases and 5 bases respectively, with 9 bases between them. CDR3 DNA: TGTGCCAGCAGCGTAGATGGCCTTAATAATTCACCCCTCCACTTT. Its protein product is CASSVDGLNNSPLHF.

The genes are TRBV12-3 or TRBV12-4 and TRBJ2-7; 10 nucleotides line up with TRBD1. CDR3 length equals 14 residues. V trimming: 8 bases; J trimming: 0 bases; junction bases outside the gene matches: 4. This chain's CDR3 is CASGRTGGSYEQYF. The CDR3 nucleotides are TGTGCCAGCGGGCGGACAGGGGGCTCCTACGAGCAGTACTTC.

This rearrangement joins TRBV2 to TRBJ2-3; D is perhaps TRBD2 (6 bases). The germline CDR1 and CDR2 sequences are SNHLY and FYNNEI. Between the trimmed V and J ends, which lost 9 bases and 1 base, there was a span of 26 bases. This CDR3 region has 18 residues. CDR3 sequence: CARFPSDDPVKGTDTQYF. The CDR3, as DNA: TGTGCCAGGTTTCCTAGCGACGATCCGGTAAAGGGCACAGATACGCAGTATTTT.

This clonotype was found a few times. The chain carries TRBV19 and TRBJ2-1, with D unresolved. Per the germline V gene, CDR1 is LNHDA and CDR2 is SQIVND (reference sequence). This CDR3 contains 11 residues. The germline V and J ends were trimmed by 6 bases and 5 bases, with 5 bases remaining between them. CDR3: CASSRDNEQFF. The CDR3 region has the DNA TGTGCCAGTAGCCGAGACAATGAGCAGTTCTTC.

There are a few counts of this clonotype. This chain joins TRBV20-1 and TRBJ2-3, with 13 bases lining up with TRBD2. The J segment lost 1 base and the V segment lost 2 bases, leaving 9 bases of the junction unmatched. This CDR3 is built from 18 residues. The germline V gene has CDR1 DFQATT and CDR2 SNEGSKA (reference sequence). CDR3 in amino acids: CSARSGLAGMGGTDTQYF. In DNA form, the CDR3 reads TGCAGTGCTAGATCGGGACTAGCGGGGATGGGTGGCACAGATACGCAGTATTTT.

The CDR3 region is CSARDRLGANYGYTF. CDR3 nucleotide sequence: TGCAGTGCTAGAGATCGACTGGGGGCTAACTATGGCTACACCTTC. The chain combines TRBV20-1 with TRBJ1-2; tentatively, D is TRBD1 (5 bases). Trimming removed 0 bases from V and 0 bases from J, with 11 bases in between. CDR3 length equals 15 residues. Per germline, CDR1 DFQATT and CDR2 SNEGSKA (reference sequence).

The chain uses TRBV7-2 and TRBJ1-1; D uncertain. CDR3 size: 14 residues. The V end was cut by 5 bases, the J end by 0 bases, with 10 bases between. Germline CDR1 and CDR2: SGHTA and FQGNSA. The CDR3 region is CASSRMSMNTEAFF. DNA for the CDR3: TGTGCCAGCAGCCGAATGAGTATGAACACTGAAGCTTTCTTT.

This chain uses TRBV12-3 or TRBV12-4 with TRBJ1-1; 9 bases fit TRBD1. The CDR3 loop spans 13 amino acids. The J segment lost 10 bases and the V segment lost 6 bases, leaving 9 bases of the junction unmatched. The CDR3 coding sequence is TGTGCCAGCAGCTCCCGGGACAGGGCGACAGCTTTCTTT. It specifies CASSSRDRATAFF.

The rearrangement links TRBV12-3 or TRBV12-4 to TRBJ1-3; D is unresolved. This CDR3 is built from 14 residues. Trimming cost V 1 base and J 3 bases, with 7 bases left between them. The CDR3: CASSLDSFGNTIYF. The CDR3 region has the DNA TGTGCCAGCAGTTTAGACAGTTTTGGAAACACCATATATTTT.

This chain connects TRBV6-2 or TRBV6-3 to TRBJ2-2; no definite D call. Trimming shortened V by 2 bases and J by 1 base, and 5 bases separated the two germline ends. CDR1 MNHEY and CDR2 SVGEGT come from the germline V gene. The CDR3 runs 14 residues. Here the CDR3 reads CASSYGENTGELFF. The CDR3 DNA sequence: TGTGCCAGCAGTTACGGCGAGAACACCGGGGAGCTGTTTTTT.

This clonotype has more than one count but fewer than ten. The V gene is TRBV10-2, the J gene TRBJ1-2, with 8 bases matching TRBD1. The ends lost 2 bases at V and 6 bases at J; junction bases unmatched: 2. This CDR3 spans 13 amino acids. Germline V gives CDR1 WSHSY, CDR2 SAAADI. The chain's CDR3 is CASSEAGGNGYTF. The CDR3 DNA reads as TGCGCCAGCAGTGAGGCAGGGGGCAATGGCTACACCTTC.

The rearrangement uses TRBV2 and TRBJ2-5, with TRBD1 matching over 8 bases. This CDR3 spans 14 amino acids. After removal of 9 bases from V and 4 bases from J, the junction contained 10 bases not matched to a gene. Germline V lookup: CDR1 SNHLY, CDR2 FYNNEI. This CDR3 is CARRLNTGGETQYF. The CDR3 region has the DNA TGTGCCAGACGGCTGAACACAGGGGGAGAGACCCAGTACTTC.

The V gene is TRBV6-2 or TRBV6-3, the J gene TRBJ2-1; 8 nucleotides line up with TRBD2. This CDR3 spans 15 amino acids. V trimming: 7 bases; J trimming: 2 bases; junction bases outside the gene matches: 7. CDR1 and CDR2 from the germline V gene are MNHEY and SVGEGT. CDR3 nucleotide sequence: TGTGCCAGCATTTTAGCGGGACACCCCTACAATGAGCAGTTCTTC. This translates into CASILAGHPYNEQFF.